One and the same sample provided the 4 T cell receptor beta chains below, sequenced in a study of T cell repertoires in cytomegalovirus infection. TCRdb reprocessed the reads with MiXCR, giving one entry per CDR3 protein. There are about 740,000 distinct CDR3 sequences in the sample; 35% occur only once, and about 2.8% lies in the top ten. Sequencing used PBMCs. The source of these receptors is a human donor in good health (CMV status not recorded). Some clones in this sample may be carry-over from other donors' samples.

In this sample, this clonotype turned up many times. The genes are TRBV7-8 and TRBJ1-5, with D tentatively TRBD1 (5 bases). There are 13 residues in the CDR3. V was trimmed by 5 bases and J by 4 bases, leaving 9 bases between them. CDR1 is SGHVS, CDR2 FQNEAQ, per germline. In DNA, the CDR3 is TGTGCCAGCAGCCATGACAGAAATCAGCCCCAGCATTTT. Residues: CASSHDRNQPQHF.

In nucleotides, the CDR3 is TGTGCCAGTAGTATAGATATAGGACTTCGGGACTATGGCTACACCTTC. This translates into CASSIDIGLRDYGYTF. This rearrangement joins TRBV19 to TRBJ1-2; D remains unclear. This CDR3 comprises 16 residues. Trimming stripped 0 bases from V and 3 bases from J, with 14 bases between. In germline, CDR1 is LNHDA, CDR2 SQIVND (reference sequence).

Worth noting for this clonotype: A much larger clone differs by one base, so this may be a read error. The gene calls are TRBV27 and TRBJ1-6, with 7 bases that match TRBD1. This CDR3 comprises 14 residues. Germline CDR1 MNHEY, CDR2 SMNVEV (reference sequence). Written as DNA, the CDR3 is TGTGCCCGCAGTTGGGACAGCTATAATTCACCCCTCCACTTT. Translation gives CARSWDSYNSPLHF.

V gene TRBV6-2 or TRBV6-3 combines with J gene TRBJ2-5; unclear D gene. Trimming removed 7 bases from V and 0 bases from J, with 9 bases in between. Germline V gene data show CDR1 as MNHEY and CDR2 as SVGEGT. The CDR3 is made up of 13 amino acids. The CDR3 nucleotides are TGTGCCAGCAATTGGCGGTACCAAGAGACCCAGTACTTC. It translates to CASNWRYQETQYF.